A single sample is the source of the 26 T cell receptor beta chains below, sequenced in a study of blood T cell repertoires in COVID-19. Clones were sequenced by immunoSEQ multiplex PCR, and TCRdb holds only the in-frame ones, with some missing. The sample consists of about 170,000 clones, around 82% of them appearing once. The sequenced sample was peripheral blood. All receptors derive from a young man with active or convalescent COVID-19.

The gene calls are TRBV19 and TRBJ2-4; D unclear. CDR1 and CDR2 from the germline V gene are LNHDA and SQIVND (reference sequence). The germline V and J ends were trimmed by 6 bases and 1 base, with 13 bases remaining between them. The CDR3 has 15 residues. CDR3 residues: CASRPPDGAKNIQYF. DNA for the CDR3: TGTGCCAGTAGACCCCCCGACGGGGCCAAAAACATTCAGTACTTC. Full variable domain (missing parts from reference TRBV19 and TRBJ2-4): DGGITQSPKYLFRKEGQNVTLSCEQNLNHDAMYWYRQDPGQGLRLIYYSQIVNDFQKGDIAEGYSVSREKKESFPLTVTSAQKNPTAFYLCASRPPDGAKNIQYFGAGTRLSVL.

In its sample, this clone was seen a few times. The rearrangement joins TRBV9 to TRBJ1-2; 8 bases are shared with TRBD1. This CDR3 contains 16 residues. Germline CDR1 and CDR2: SGDLS and YYNGEE. With V trimmed by 0 bases and J by 2 bases, 6 bases remained unmatched. The DNA for the CDR3 is TGTGCCAGCAGCGTAGGAGGACAGGGTAGCAACTATGGCTACACCTTC. Amino acids: CASSVGGQGSNYGYTF.

This clone appeared a single time. This sequence joins TRBV3-1 (or the pseudogene TRBV3-2) and TRBJ2-1; D is perhaps TRBD2 (6 bases). Trimming shortened V by 0 bases and J by 12 bases, and 15 bases separated the two germline ends. Germline V CDR1 and CDR2: LGHDT, YNNKEL (reference sequence). The CDR3 is made up of 14 amino acids. The CDR3 DNA reads as TGTGCCAGCAGCCAAGACCGCTTGGCGGGGACGCAGTTCTTC. This gives the protein CASSQDRLAGTQFF.

The gene calls are TRBV30 and TRBJ1-6; TRBD1 aligns across 7 bases. The CDR3 sequence is 12 residues long. Germline loops: CDR1 GTSNPN, CDR2 SVGIG (reference sequence). The V gene end was trimmed by 3 bases and the J gene end by 14 bases; junction bases not matched to a gene: 7. The chain's CDR3 is CAWSTGTVALHF. Here the CDR3 DNA reads TGTGCCTGGAGCACCGGGACAGTGGCCCTCCACTTT. Variable domain in full (rest from reference TRBV30 and TRBJ1-6): SQTIHQWPATLVQPVGSPLSLECTVEGTSNPNLYWYRQAAGRGLQLLFYSVGIGQISSEVPQNLSASRPQDRQFILSSKKLLLSDSGFYLCAWSTGTVALHFGNGTRLTVT.

This chain uses TRBV3-1 (or the pseudogene TRBV3-2) with TRBJ1-6; 9 bases map to TRBD1. Germline V gene sequence: CDR1 LGHDT, CDR2 YNNKEL (reference sequence). The V gene end was trimmed by 0 bases and the J gene end by 10 bases; junction bases not matched to a gene: 10. The CDR3 is 17 amino acids. CDR3 DNA sequence: TGTGCCAGCAGCCAAGATTATCGGGACAGGGTAACCTCACCCCTCCACTTT. It translates to CASSQDYRDRVTSPLHF.

The genes are TRBV12-3 or TRBV12-4 and TRBJ1-1; weak D call: TRBD1 (6 bases). The length of the CDR3 is 13 residues. V was clipped by 2 bases and J by 5 bases, with 9 bases between them. CDR3 sequence (DNA): TGTGCCAGCAGTTTAACAGGGATGACTGAAGCTTTCTTT. Encoded protein: CASSLTGMTEAFF.

The chain employs TRBV5-1 and TRBJ2-1, with TRBD2 matching 11 bases. This CDR3 is built from 18 residues. Germline CDR1 SGHRS, CDR2 YFSETQ. Trimming cost V 3 bases and J 7 bases; bases outside gene matches: 15. The CDR3 coding sequence is TGCGCCAGCAGCTCCACAATCACTAGCGGGAGTGGGGTAAATGAGCAGTTCTTC. Protein sequence: CASSSTITSGSGVNEQFF.

CDR3 nucleotide sequence: TGCGCCAGCAGCCGCGTCCGGGACAGGGGTTGGTCTGGAAACACCATATATTTT. Protein sequence: CASSRVRDRGWSGNTIYF. V is TRBV4-3 and J is TRBJ1-3, with 10 bases matching TRBD1. V shed 4 bases and J 1 base; nucleotides not matched to a gene: 10. The CDR3 has 18 amino acids. Germline CDR1 reads LGHNA; CDR2 reads YSLEER.

This clone was observed a single time. The rearrangement links TRBV7-2 to TRBJ2-3, with D possibly being TRBD1 (6 bases). From germline, CDR1 is SGHTA and CDR2 FQGNSA. V was cut by 0 bases and J by 1 base, with 11 bases left in between. The CDR3 has 16 amino acids. The CDR3 here is CASSLARGSRTDTQYF. The DNA for the CDR3 is TGTGCCAGCAGCTTAGCGAGGGGGAGCCGCACAGATACGCAGTATTTT.

V usage is TRBV27 and J usage is TRBJ2-7; TRBD2 agrees at 7 bases. This CDR3 comprises 16 residues. The junction had 11 bases not matched to a gene; V was cut back by 5 bases and J by 1 base. From germline, CDR1 is MNHEY and CDR2 SMNVEV (reference sequence). This CDR3 reads CASSPIILADSYEQYF. The CDR3 DNA reads as TGTGCCAGCAGTCCCATAATCCTAGCGGATTCCTACGAGCAGTACTTC.

This sequence joins TRBV4-1 and TRBJ1-5; a weak D match, TRBD1 (5 bases). V lost 2 bases, J lost 0 bases, and 5 bases lay in between. The CDR3 is made up of 14 amino acids. In germline, CDR1 is MGHRA, CDR2 YSYEKL. The CDR3 sequence is CASSQRGSNQPQHF. CDR3 DNA: TGCGCCAGCAGCCAAAGGGGTAGCAATCAGCCCCAGCATTTT.

The chain has TRBV6-5 and TRBJ2-1, with D maybe TRBD2 (6 bases). Germline V gene sequence: CDR1 MNHEY, CDR2 SVGAGI. The CDR3 is made up of 15 amino acids. V gave up 5 bases and J gave up 0 bases, with 11 bases separating them. CDR3 sequence (DNA): TGTGCCAGCAGTCGGACGGGACTCTCCTACAATGAGCAGTTCTTC. Its protein is CASSRTGLSYNEQFF.

This clone was found once. The chain employs TRBV12-5 and TRBJ2-7; 15 nucleotides match TRBD2. CDR1 LGHNT and CDR2 FRNRAP come from the germline V gene. This CDR3 has 14 amino acids. The ends lost 7 bases at V and 9 bases at J; junction bases unmatched: 7. The CDR3 loop reads CASALPGLAGGQYF. As DNA, the CDR3 is TGTGCTAGTGCCCTCCCGGGACTAGCGGGGGGGCAGTACTTC.

The rearrangement joins TRBV21-1 to TRBJ2-4; the D call TRBD1 from the table was never checked on the DNA. TRBV21-1 is labeled a pseudogene. The CDR3 is made up of 9 amino acids. This CDR3 is CASSRPGHF. The CDR3 nucleotides are TGTGCCAGCAGCAGGCCTGGGCACTTC.

A word on this clone: A junction boundary mismatches the germline segment, possibly from a read error. The genes are TRBV3-1 (or the pseudogene TRBV3-2) and TRBJ1-2, with D maybe TRBD1 (6 bases). The CDR3 covers 15 residues. Germline V gene lookup returns CDR1 LGHDT and CDR2 YNNKEL (reference sequence). In DNA, the CDR3 is TGTGCCAGCAGCCAAGAATCGACAGGAAACTACGGCTACACCTTC. Amino acids: CASSQESTGNYGYTF.

The V gene is TRBV5-1, the J gene TRBJ2-7; 11 bases match TRBD1. Germline V gives CDR1 SGHRS, CDR2 YFSETQ. The V and J ends lost 0 bases and 4 bases, in that order; junction bases with no gene match: 3. The CDR3 loop spans 15 amino acids. CDR3 nucleotide sequence: TGCGCCAGCAGCTTGGGGACAGGGGGCCTGTACGAGCAGTACTTC. It translates to CASSLGTGGLYEQYF.

The V gene is TRBV6-1, the J gene TRBJ1-5; D is uncertain. Germline loops: CDR1 MNHNS, CDR2 SASEGT. With 2 bases removed from V and 9 bases from J, the gap between germline ends came to 14 bases. The CDR3 consists of 14 residues. In nucleotides, the CDR3 is TGTGCCAGCAGTGAATCGGCAGGTCTCGGGCCCCAGCATTTT. Encoded protein: CASSESAGLGPQHF.

The chain uses TRBV28 and TRBJ1-3; tentative D call: TRBD1 (6 bases). This CDR3 contains 16 residues. Germline assignment: CDR1 MDHEN and CDR2 SYDVKM. V was cut by 6 bases and J by 3 bases, with 18 bases left in between. The CDR3 DNA sequence: TGTGCCAGCAGCACACCCGGGACAAGGGGTGGAAACACCATATATTTT. It encodes CASSTPGTRGGNTIYF.

The chain uses TRBV19 and TRBJ1-6; 8 positions agree with TRBD1. V shed 7 bases and J 8 bases; nucleotides not matched to a gene: 25. The CDR3 covers 20 residues. Looked up from germline, CDR1 is LNHDA and CDR2 is SQIVND (reference sequence). The CDR3 DNA reads TGTGCCAGTACCCGGGACAGGCCCCTCGCCTCCTCCGGCTTTGATTCACCCCTCCACTTT. Encoded protein: CASTRDRPLASSGFDSPLHF.

The chain is built from TRBV4-2 and TRBJ2-1; TRBD2 is a possible D gene (5 bases). From germline, CDR1 is LGHNA and CDR2 YNFKEQ. Trimming left V 5 bases short and J 2 bases short, with 7 bases between. The CDR3 totals 13 residues. CDR3: CASSRTAYNEQFF. CDR3 coding DNA: TGTGCCAGCAGCAGGACTGCCTACAATGAGCAGTTCTTC.

The V and J genes are TRBV7-3 and TRBJ2-5; 9 bases align to TRBD1. V shed 1 base and J 5 bases; nucleotides not matched to a gene: 8. The CDR3 contains 16 residues. Germline assignment: CDR1 SGHTA and CDR2 FQGTGA. The CDR3 loop is CASSLIGGQGAETQYF. The CDR3 bases are TGTGCCAGCAGCTTAATCGGGGGACAGGGTGCGGAGACCCAGTACTTC.

The chain is built from TRBV2 and TRBJ1-5; D possibly corresponds to TRBD1 (5 bases). The V end was cut by 4 bases, the J end by 0 bases, with 13 bases between. The V gene's germline CDR1 is SNHLY and CDR2 FYNNEI. This CDR3 is built from 16 residues. This CDR3 reads CASSVTGDSSNQPQHF. The CDR3 DNA reads as TGTGCCAGCAGTGTCACGGGTGACAGTAGCAATCAGCCCCAGCATTTT.

This clone was seen a handful of times. The chain has TRBV5-4 and TRBJ2-5, with 9 bases lining up with TRBD1. CDR3 length: 15 amino acids. The J segment lost 2 bases and the V segment lost 4 bases, leaving 6 bases of the junction unmatched. Germline values: CDR1 SGHNT, CDR2 YYREEE (reference sequence). The CDR3 DNA is TGTGCCAGCAGCGGGGACAGGGTACAACAAGAGACCCAGTACTTC. Translation: CASSGDRVQQETQYF. The variable domain in full, completed from reference TRBV5-4 and TRBJ2-5, reads ETGVTQSPTHLIKTRGQQVTLRCSSQSGHNTVSWYQQALGQGPQFIFQYYREEENGRGNFPPRFSGLQFPNYSSELNVNALELDDSALYLCASSGDRVQQETQYFGPGTRLLVL.

CDR3 in amino acids: CASSPRVFRGASPTDTQYF. CDR3 nucleotide sequence: TGTGCCAGCTCACCCAGAGTCTTCCGGGGGGCTTCCCCTACAGATACGCAGTATTTT. The genes are TRBV18 and TRBJ2-3; D may be TRBD2 (7 bases). CDR1 KGHSH and CDR2 LQKENI come from the germline V gene. The V gene lost 3 bases and the J gene lost 3 bases, with 25 bases spanning the gap. The CDR3 extends over 19 amino acids. Filled out from reference TRBV18 and TRBJ2-3, the complete variable domain reads NAGVMQNPRHLVRRRGQEARLRCSPMKGHSHVYWYRQLPEEGLKFMVYLQKENIIDESGMPKERFSAEFPKEGPSILRIQQVVRGDSAAYFCASSPRVFRGASPTDTQYFGPGTRLTVL.

CDR3 sequence reads: CASSRQVRGTDTQYF. The CDR3 DNA reads as TGTGCCAGTAGTAGACAGGTTCGAGGCACAGATACGCAGTATTTT. The chain carries TRBV19 and TRBJ2-3, with D tentatively TRBD1 (6 bases). The V gene's germline CDR1 is LNHDA and CDR2 SQIVND (reference sequence). The CDR3 spans 15 residues. The V end was cut by 4 bases, the J end by 1 base, with 12 bases between.

The count of this clone is one. The chain has TRBV4-2 and TRBJ1-4; perhaps TRBD1 as D (6 bases). The CDR3 is 16 residues long. Trimming removed 4 bases at V and 4 bases at J, with 16 bases between. The germline gives CDR1 LGHNA, CDR2 YNFKEQ. For the CDR3, the DNA is TGTGCCAGCAGCCGATCCCTCGGACAGCATAATGAAAAACTGTTTTTT. Translation gives CASSRSLGQHNEKLFF.